A single sample gave rise to the 12 T cell receptor beta chains below, sequenced in a study of CD8 T cells in Susac syndrome. Reverse transcription of 0.5 to 1 ug RNA was carried out with random hexamers. TCRdb fed the immunoSEQ multiplex PCR reads into MiXCR, producing one record per CDR3 protein. The table lists over 300,000 distinct CDR3 sequences, 92% of them singletons. Sequences were obtained from CD4+ T cells from PBMCs. These receptors were obtained from a human donor with multiple sclerosis.

The V and J genes are TRBV20-1 and TRBJ2-7, with 7 positions matching TRBD2. The germline V gene encodes CDR1 DFQATT and CDR2 SNEGSKA (reference sequence). The CDR3 length is 14 residues. V shed 1 base, J shed 2 bases, and the junction held 5 bases outside the gene matches. The DNA for the CDR3 is TGCAGTGCTAGAGTAGGTGGGAGGGCCTACGAGCAGTACTTC. Translated, it gives CSARVGGRAYEQYF.

This clonotype occurred once. The chain joins TRBV11-2 to TRBJ2-6; 12 bases are shared with TRBD2. This CDR3 comprises 20 residues. Looked up from germline, CDR1 is SGHAT and CDR2 is FQNNGV. V was pared by 5 bases and J by 0 bases, with 11 bases of the junction left unmatched. The CDR3 DNA reads as TGTGCCAGCAGCCCCCAGGTGGGACTAGCGGGTCTCTCTGGGGCCAACGTCCTGACTTTC. It is translated as CASSPQVGLAGLSGANVLTF. Complete variable domain (other parts from reference TRBV11-2 and TRBJ2-6): EAGVAQSPRYKIIEKRQSVAFWCNPISGHATLYWYQQILGQGPKLLIQFQNNGVVDDSQLPKDRFSAERLKGVDSTLKIQPAKLEDSAVYLCASSPQVGLAGLSGANVLTFGAGSRLTVL.

The rearrangement links TRBV7-2 to TRBJ2-5; 10 bases align to TRBD2. The CDR3 has 17 amino acids. After removal of 0 bases from V and 2 bases from J, the junction contained 6 bases not matched to a gene. Per germline, CDR1 SGHTA and CDR2 FQGNSA. The CDR3 spells CASSLALTSGQQETQYF. CDR3 bases: TGTGCCAGCAGCTTAGCCCTGACTAGCGGGCAACAAGAGACCCAGTACTTC.

This chain links TRBV5-1 with TRBJ2-7, with 7 bases that match TRBD1. CDR3 size: 13 residues. From germline, CDR1 is SGHRS and CDR2 YFSETQ. J lost 5 bases, V lost 6 bases, and 8 bases had no gene match. The CDR3 DNA reads as TGCGCCAGCACCGGACAGGTGAAGAACGAGCAGTACTTC. It encodes CASTGQVKNEQYF.

The chain has TRBV6-6 and TRBJ1-4; a possible D gene is TRBD1 (5 bases). Germline CDR1 and CDR2: MNHNY and SVGAGI (reference sequence). The CDR3 is made up of 15 amino acids. V shed 1 base and J shed 10 bases, with 16 bases lying between them. The CDR3 sequence is CASSYWGEQGVKLFF. The CDR3 coding sequence is TGTGCCAGCAGTTACTGGGGCGAGCAAGGTGTAAAACTGTTTTTT.

The chain joins TRBV20-1 to TRBJ2-2; TRBD1 might be the D (6 bases). This CDR3 is 15 amino acids long. Trimming stripped 5 bases from V and 0 bases from J, with 13 bases between. CDR1 DFQATT and CDR2 SNEGSKA come from the germline V gene (reference sequence). The CDR3 protein is CSAPGGTSNTGELFF. The CDR3 DNA follows: TGCAGTGCTCCTGGGGGCACTTCGAACACCGGGGAGCTGTTTTTT.

This clonotype has only one observation. The V and J genes are TRBV29-1 and TRBJ1-2; D call uncertain. V lost 7 bases and J lost 6, with 18 bases in between. The germline CDR1 and CDR2 sequences are SQVTM and ANQGSEA. The length of the CDR3 is 13 residues. DNA of the CDR3: TGCAGCGGCCGTGACCTGTCTGGACATGGCTACACCTTC. Its translation is CSGRDLSGHGYTF.

The chain uses TRBV20-1 and TRBJ1-1; 9 positions agree with TRBD1. This CDR3 comprises 16 residues. The V segment lost 1 base and the J segment 3 bases; nucleotides outside the gene matches: 9. From germline, CDR1 is DFQATT and CDR2 SNEGSKA (reference sequence). Written as DNA, the CDR3 is TGCAGTGCTAGAGTGAGAGGTAGGACAGGGGACACTGAAGCTTTCTTT. Encoded protein: CSARVRGRTGDTEAFF.

The V and J genes are TRBV12-5 and TRBJ2-2, with D unresolved. The CDR3 covers 12 residues. V lost 7 bases, J lost 5 bases, and 8 bases lay in between. Germline CDR1 reads LGHNT; CDR2 reads FRNRAP. The CDR3 bases are TGTGCTAGTGTTAGGCGTACCGGGGAGCTGTTTTTT. Its translation: CASVRRTGELFF.

CDR3 loop: CASSRDSVTYEQYF. The CDR3 nucleotides read TGTGCCAGCAGCCGGGACAGCGTTACCTACGAGCAGTACTTC. The genes are TRBV7-2 and TRBJ2-7; 7 nucleotides line up with TRBD1. Germline V gene data show CDR1 as SGHTA and CDR2 as FQGNSA. The CDR3 covers 14 residues. V lost 5 bases and J lost 2; bases outside the gene matches: 6.

This clonotype has just one count. This chain uses TRBV21-1 with TRBJ2-4; the D call in the table, TRBD2, was not verified against the DNA. TRBV21-1 is a known pseudogene. This CDR3 has 19 amino acids. The chain's CDR3 is CASTLSGGVRNHTKNIQYF. The CDR3 DNA follows: TGTGCCAGCACCTTAAGCGGGGGGGTTAGGAACCATACCAAAAACATTCAGTACTTC.

This sequence joins TRBV9 and TRBJ2-1; TRBD2 might be the D (5 bases). CDR1 SGDLS and CDR2 YYNGEE come from the germline V gene. The CDR3 totals 14 residues. V was shortened by 2 bases and J by 2 bases, with 8 bases between the two germline ends. CDR3 in amino acids: CASSVSGTYNEQFF. CDR3 DNA sequence: TGTGCCAGCAGCGTCAGCGGAACCTACAATGAGCAGTTCTTC.